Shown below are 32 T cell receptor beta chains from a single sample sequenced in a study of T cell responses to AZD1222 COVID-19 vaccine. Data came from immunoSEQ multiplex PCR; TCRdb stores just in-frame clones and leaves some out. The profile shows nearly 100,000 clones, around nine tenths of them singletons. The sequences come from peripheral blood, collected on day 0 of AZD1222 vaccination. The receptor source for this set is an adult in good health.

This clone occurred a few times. The CDR3 loop is CSVEVAPGRNTEAFF. The DNA of the CDR3 is TGCAGCGTTGAAGTAGCACCGGGGCGGAACACTGAAGCTTTCTTT. V usage is TRBV29-1 and J usage is TRBJ1-1; D perhaps matches TRBD1 (5 bases). The V and J ends lost 1 base and 1 base respectively, with 13 bases between them. The CDR3 has 15 residues. CDR1 and CDR2 from the germline V gene are SQVTM and ANQGSEA. The entire variable domain, with the rest obtained from reference TRBV29-1 and TRBJ1-1, is as follows: SAVISQKPSRDICQRGTSLTIQCQVDSQVTMMFWYRQQPGQSLTLIATANQGSEATYESGFVIDKFPISRPNLTFSTLTVSNMSPEDSSIYLCSVEVAPGRNTEAFFGQGTRLTVV.

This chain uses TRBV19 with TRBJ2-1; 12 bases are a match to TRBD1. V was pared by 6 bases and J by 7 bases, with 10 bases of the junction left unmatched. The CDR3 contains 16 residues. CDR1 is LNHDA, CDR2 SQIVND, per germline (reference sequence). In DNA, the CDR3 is TGTGCCAGTAGCCGTTGGGACAGGGGGCAAAGGAATGAGCAGTTCTTC. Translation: CASSRWDRGQRNEQFF.

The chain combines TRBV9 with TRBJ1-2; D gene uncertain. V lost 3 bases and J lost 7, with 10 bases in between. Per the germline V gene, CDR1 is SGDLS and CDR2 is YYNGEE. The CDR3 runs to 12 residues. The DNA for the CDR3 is TGTGCCAGCAGCGCTTCTGGGTTTGGCTACACCTTC. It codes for CASSASGFGYTF.

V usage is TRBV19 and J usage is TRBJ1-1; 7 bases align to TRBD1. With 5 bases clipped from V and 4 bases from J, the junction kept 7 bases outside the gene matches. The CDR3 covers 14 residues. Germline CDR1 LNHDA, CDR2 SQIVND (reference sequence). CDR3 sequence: CASSLYRGGTEAFF. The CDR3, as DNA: TGTGCCAGTAGTTTATACAGGGGAGGCACTGAAGCTTTCTTT.

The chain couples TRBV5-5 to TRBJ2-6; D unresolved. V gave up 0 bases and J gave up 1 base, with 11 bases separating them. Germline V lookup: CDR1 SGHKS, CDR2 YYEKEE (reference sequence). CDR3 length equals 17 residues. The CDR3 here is CASSLVFGGSGANVLTF. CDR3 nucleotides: TGTGCCAGCAGCTTGGTGTTCGGTGGATCTGGGGCCAACGTCCTGACTTTC. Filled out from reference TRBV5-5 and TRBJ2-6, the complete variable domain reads DAGVTQSPTHLIKTRGQQVTLRCSPISGHKSVSWYQQVLGQGPQFIFQYYEKEERGRGNFPDRFSARQFPNYSSELNVNALLLGDSALYLCASSLVFGGSGANVLTFGAGSRLTVL.

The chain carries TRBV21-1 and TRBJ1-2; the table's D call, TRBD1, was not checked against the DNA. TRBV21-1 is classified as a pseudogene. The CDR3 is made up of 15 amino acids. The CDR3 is CASSPQGVVNYGYTF. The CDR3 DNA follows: TGTGCCAGCAGCCCCCAGGGGGTGGTTAACTATGGCTACACCTTC.

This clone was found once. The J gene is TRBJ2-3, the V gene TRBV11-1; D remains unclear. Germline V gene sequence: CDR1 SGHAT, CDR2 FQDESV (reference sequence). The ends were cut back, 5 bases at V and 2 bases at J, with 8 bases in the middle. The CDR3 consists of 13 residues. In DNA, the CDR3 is TGTGCCAGCAGCCCGGCCGTCACAGATACGCAGTATTTT. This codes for CASSPAVTDTQYF.

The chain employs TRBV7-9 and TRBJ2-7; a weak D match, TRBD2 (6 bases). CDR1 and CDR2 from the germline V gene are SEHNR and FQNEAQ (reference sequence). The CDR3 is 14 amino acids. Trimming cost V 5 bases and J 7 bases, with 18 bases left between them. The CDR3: CASSQPGRPGEQYF. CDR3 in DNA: TGTGCCAGCAGCCAACCTGGGAGGCCTGGGGAGCAGTACTTC.

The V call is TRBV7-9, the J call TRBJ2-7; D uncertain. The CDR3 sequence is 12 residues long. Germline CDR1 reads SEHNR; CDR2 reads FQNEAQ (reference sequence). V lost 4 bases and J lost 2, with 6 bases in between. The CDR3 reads CASSSGTYEQYF. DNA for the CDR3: TGTGCCAGCAGCTCCGGTACCTACGAGCAGTACTTC.

The CDR3 DNA sequence: TGCGCCAGCAGCCAGCCTCTACTCAGTGAGCGCGAGCAGTACTTC. It encodes CASSQPLLSEREQYF. The V gene is TRBV4-1, the J gene TRBJ2-7; D ambiguous. The CDR3 spans 15 residues. The germline CDR1 and CDR2 sequences are MGHRA and YSYEKL. The V end was cut by 3 bases, the J end by 6 bases, with 18 bases between.

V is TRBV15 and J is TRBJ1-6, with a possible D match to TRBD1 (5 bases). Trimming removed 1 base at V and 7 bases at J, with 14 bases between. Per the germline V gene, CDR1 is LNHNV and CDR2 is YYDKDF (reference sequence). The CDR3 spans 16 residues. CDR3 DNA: TGTGCCACCAGCAGAGTGGTCACAGGAACCAATTCACCCCTCCACTTT. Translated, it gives CATSRVVTGTNSPLHF.

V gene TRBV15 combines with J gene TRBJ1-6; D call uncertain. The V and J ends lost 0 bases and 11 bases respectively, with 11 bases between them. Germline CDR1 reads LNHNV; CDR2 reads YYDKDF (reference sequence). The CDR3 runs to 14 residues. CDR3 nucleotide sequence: TGTGCCACCAGCAGAGATCAAGAAGGGACACCCCTCCACTTT. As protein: CATSRDQEGTPLHF.

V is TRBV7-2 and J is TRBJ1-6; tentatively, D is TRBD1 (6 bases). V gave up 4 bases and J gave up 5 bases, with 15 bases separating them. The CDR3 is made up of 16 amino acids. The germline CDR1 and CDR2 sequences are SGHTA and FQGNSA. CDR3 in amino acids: CASSSGRGVHNSPLHF. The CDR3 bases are TGTGCCAGCAGCTCCGGCAGGGGAGTGCATAATTCACCCCTCCACTTT.

The CDR3 nucleotides are TGTGCCAGCAGCGCAGTCGGGAGCACTGAAGCTTTCTTT. This gives the protein CASSAVGSTEAFF. This sequence joins TRBV3-1 (or the pseudogene TRBV3-2) and TRBJ1-1; D gene unclear. CDR3 length: 13 amino acids. From germline, CDR1 is LGHDT and CDR2 YNNKEL (reference sequence). Trimming cost V 5 bases and J 4 bases, with 11 bases left between them.

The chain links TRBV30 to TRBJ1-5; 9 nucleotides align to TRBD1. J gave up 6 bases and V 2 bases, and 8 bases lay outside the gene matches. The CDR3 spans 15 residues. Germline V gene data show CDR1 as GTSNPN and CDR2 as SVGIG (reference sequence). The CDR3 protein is CAWSLGQGGSQPQHF. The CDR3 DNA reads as TGTGCCTGGAGTCTGGGACAGGGAGGGAGTCAGCCCCAGCATTTT.

The CDR3 reads CASSQPKGRSGGYGYTF. CDR3 coding DNA: TGTGCCAGCAGCCAACCCAAGGGGCGGAGCGGAGGCTATGGCTACACCTTC. This chain connects TRBV3-1 (or the pseudogene TRBV3-2) to TRBJ1-2; a weak D match, TRBD1 (5 bases). Trimming shortened V by 2 bases and J by 4 bases, and 20 bases separated the two germline ends. Looked up from germline, CDR1 is LGHDT and CDR2 is YNNKEL (reference sequence). There are 17 residues in the CDR3.

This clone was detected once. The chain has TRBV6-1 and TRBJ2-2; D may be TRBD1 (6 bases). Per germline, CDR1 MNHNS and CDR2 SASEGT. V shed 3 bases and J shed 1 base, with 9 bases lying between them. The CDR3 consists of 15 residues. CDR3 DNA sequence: TGTGCCAGCAGTGATCCGGGACAGAACACCGGGGAGCTGTTTTTT. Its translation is CASSDPGQNTGELFF.

The CDR3: CASSRQGSEQYF. The CDR3 bases are TGTGCCAGCAGTCGACAGGGGAGCGAGCAGTACTTC. The chain recombines TRBV6-5 with TRBJ2-7, with 8 bases matching TRBD1. The CDR3 runs 12 residues. In germline, CDR1 is MNHEY, CDR2 SVGAGI. Trimming at V came to 5 bases and at J to 6 bases, leaving 3 bases not matched to a gene.

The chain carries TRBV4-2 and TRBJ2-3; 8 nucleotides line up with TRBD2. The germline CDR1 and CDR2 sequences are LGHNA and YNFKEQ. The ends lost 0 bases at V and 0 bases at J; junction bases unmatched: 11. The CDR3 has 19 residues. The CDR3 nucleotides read TGTGCCAGCAGCCAAGAGCCGGATAGCGGGGCCTCTAGCACAGATACGCAGTATTTT. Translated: CASSQEPDSGASSTDTQYF.

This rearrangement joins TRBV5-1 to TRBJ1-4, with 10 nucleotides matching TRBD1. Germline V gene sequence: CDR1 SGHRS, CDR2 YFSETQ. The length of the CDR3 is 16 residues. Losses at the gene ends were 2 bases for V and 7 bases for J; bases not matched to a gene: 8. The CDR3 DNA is TGCGCCAGCAGCTTATACGGACAGGGGGACGGTGAAAAACTGTTTTTT. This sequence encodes CASSLYGQGDGEKLFF.

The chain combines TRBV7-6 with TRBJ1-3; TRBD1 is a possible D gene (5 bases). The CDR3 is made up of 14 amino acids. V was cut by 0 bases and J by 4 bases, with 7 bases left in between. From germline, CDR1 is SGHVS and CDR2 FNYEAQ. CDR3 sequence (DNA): TGTGCCAGCAGCTTAGCAGGGGACGGAAACACCATATATTTT. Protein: CASSLAGDGNTIYF.

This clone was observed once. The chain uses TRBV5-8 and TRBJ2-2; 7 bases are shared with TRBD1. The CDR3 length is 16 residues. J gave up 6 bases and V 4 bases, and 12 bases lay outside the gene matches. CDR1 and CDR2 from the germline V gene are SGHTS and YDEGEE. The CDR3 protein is CASSLDRESHPGELFF. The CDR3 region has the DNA TGTGCCAGCAGCCTCGACAGGGAATCTCACCCCGGGGAGCTGTTTTTT.

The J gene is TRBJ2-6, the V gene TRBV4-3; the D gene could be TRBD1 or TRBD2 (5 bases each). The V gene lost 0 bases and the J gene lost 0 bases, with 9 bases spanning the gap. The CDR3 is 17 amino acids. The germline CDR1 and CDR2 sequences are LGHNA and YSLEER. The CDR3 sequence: CASSQDAGTSGANVLTF. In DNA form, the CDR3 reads TGCGCCAGCAGCCAAGACGCCGGGACCTCTGGGGCCAACGTCCTGACTTTC.

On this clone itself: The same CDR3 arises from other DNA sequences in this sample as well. CDR3 residues: CSAIQGNEQFF. The CDR3, as DNA: TGCAGTGCTATACAGGGGAATGAGCAGTTCTTC. The chain couples TRBV20-1 to TRBJ2-1; 7 nucleotides line up with TRBD1. The V segment lost 4 bases and the J segment 7 bases; nucleotides outside the gene matches: 1. This CDR3 is built from 11 residues. The germline CDR1 and CDR2 sequences are DFQATT and SNEGSKA (reference sequence).

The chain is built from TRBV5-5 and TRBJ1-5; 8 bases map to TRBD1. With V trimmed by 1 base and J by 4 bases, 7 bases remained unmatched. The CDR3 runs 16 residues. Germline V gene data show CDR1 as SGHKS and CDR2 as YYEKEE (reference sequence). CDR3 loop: CASSLLGRDRNQPQHF. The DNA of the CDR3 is TGTGCCAGCAGCTTGCTTGGGAGGGACAGGAATCAGCCCCAGCATTTT. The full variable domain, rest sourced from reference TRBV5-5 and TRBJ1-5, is DAGVTQSPTHLIKTRGQQVTLRCSPISGHKSVSWYQQVLGQGPQFIFQYYEKEERGRGNFPDRFSARQFPNYSSELNVNALLLGDSALYLCASSLLGRDRNQPQHFGDGTRLSIL.

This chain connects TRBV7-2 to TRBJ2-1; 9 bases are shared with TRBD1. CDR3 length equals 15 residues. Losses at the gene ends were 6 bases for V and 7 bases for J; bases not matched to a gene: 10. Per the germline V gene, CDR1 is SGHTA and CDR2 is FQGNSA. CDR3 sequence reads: CASSSDRGDGNEQFF. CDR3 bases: TGTGCCAGCAGTTCAGACAGGGGGGACGGGAATGAGCAGTTCTTC. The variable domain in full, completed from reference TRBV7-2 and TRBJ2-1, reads GAGVSQSPSNKVTEKGKDVELRCDPISGHTALYWYRQSLGQGLEFLIYFQGNSAPDKSGLPSDRFSAERTGGSVSTLTIQRTQQEDSAVYLCASSSDRGDGNEQFFGPGTRLTVL.

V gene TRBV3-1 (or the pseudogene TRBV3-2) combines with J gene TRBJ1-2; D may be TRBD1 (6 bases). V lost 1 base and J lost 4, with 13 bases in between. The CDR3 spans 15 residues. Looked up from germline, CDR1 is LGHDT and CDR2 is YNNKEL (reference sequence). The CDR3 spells CASSQGWGTTYGYTF. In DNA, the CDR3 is TGTGCCAGCAGCCAAGGATGGGGGACAACCTATGGCTACACCTTC.

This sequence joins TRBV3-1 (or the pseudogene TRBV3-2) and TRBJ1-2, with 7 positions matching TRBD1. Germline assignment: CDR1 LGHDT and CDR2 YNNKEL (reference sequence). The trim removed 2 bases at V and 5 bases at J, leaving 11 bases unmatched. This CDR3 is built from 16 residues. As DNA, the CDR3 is TGTGCCAGCAGCCAAAACCTGGGCAGGGGGACGTATGGCTACACCTTC. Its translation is CASSQNLGRGTYGYTF.

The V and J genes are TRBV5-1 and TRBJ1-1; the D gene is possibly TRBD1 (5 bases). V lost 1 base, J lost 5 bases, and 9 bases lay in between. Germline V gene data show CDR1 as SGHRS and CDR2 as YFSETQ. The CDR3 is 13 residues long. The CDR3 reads CASSLWGSTEAFF. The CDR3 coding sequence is TGCGCCAGCAGCTTGTGGGGGAGTACTGAAGCTTTCTTT.

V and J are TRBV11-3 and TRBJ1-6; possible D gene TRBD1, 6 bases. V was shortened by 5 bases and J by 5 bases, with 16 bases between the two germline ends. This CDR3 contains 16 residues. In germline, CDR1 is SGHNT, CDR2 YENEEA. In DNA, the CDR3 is TGTGCCAGCAGCAACCGGGACACCGGCCATAATTCACCCCTCCACTTT. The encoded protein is CASSNRDTGHNSPLHF. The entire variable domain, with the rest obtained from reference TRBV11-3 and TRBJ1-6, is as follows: EAGVVQSPRYKIIEKKQPVAFWCNPISGHNTLYWYLQNLGQGPELLIRYENEEAVDDSQLPKDRFSAERLKGVDSTLKIQPAELGDSAVYLCASSNRDTGHNSPLHFGNGTRLTVT.

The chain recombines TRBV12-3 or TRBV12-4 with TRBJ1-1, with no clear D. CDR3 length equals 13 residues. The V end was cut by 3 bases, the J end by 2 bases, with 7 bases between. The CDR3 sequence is CASSFRGNTEAFF. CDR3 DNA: TGTGCCAGCAGTTTCCGGGGAAACACTGAAGCTTTCTTT.

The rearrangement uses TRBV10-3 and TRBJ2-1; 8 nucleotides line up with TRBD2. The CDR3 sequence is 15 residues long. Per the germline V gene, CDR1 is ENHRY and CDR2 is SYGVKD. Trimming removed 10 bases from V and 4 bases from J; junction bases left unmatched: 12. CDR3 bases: TGTGCCACCTATGACCCGGGGGGGAGATACAATGAGCAGTTCTTC. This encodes CATYDPGGRYNEQFF.